Below, one T cell receptor beta chain is given with its context. The data derive from a study of T cells in Graves' hyperthyroidism and ophthalmopathy. Template material for amplifying TCR beta CDR3 regions consisted of RNA transcripts. First-round RT-PCR with HTBI primers amplified the TCR CDR3 region. Each CDR3 protein gets one entry after TCRdb re-called the multiplex PCR reads with MiXCR. This sample carries approximately 210,000 distinct CDR3 sequences, 17% of them seen once, and the ten largest clones take around 50%. The PBMCs had their origin in roughly 10 ml of fresh peripheral blood. The receptor was derived from a man aged 45-65 years with Graves' hyperthyroidism. Material for sequencing was blood.

DNA of the CDR3: TGCAGTGCTAGACCCAAGGTATGGGGGCATAATGAAAAACTGTTTTTT. It yields the protein CSARPKVWGHNEKLFF. The chain links TRBV20-1 to TRBJ1-4; D may be TRBD1 (6 bases). CDR1 and CDR2 from the germline V gene are DFQATT and SNEGSKA (reference sequence). The CDR3 has 16 residues. Deletions cut 2 bases from V and 4 bases from J, with 17 bases between.